One TCR beta chain is described in this entry. How the authors handled the data: Using reference gene primer amplification, nucleated cell counts were estimated. Here immunoSEQ multiplex PCR was the method, and the copy in TCRdb shows in-frame clones only, minus some. D and trimming were read from the DNA, whereas the V and J calls and clone size are those reported in that table. The sample holds about 140,000 clones, roughly 84% seen once. The CDR3 contains 18 residues. The V gene's germline CDR1 is SGHTA and CDR2 FQGTGA. The V end was cut by 2 bases, the J end by 0 bases, with 18 bases between. The data are from a study of blood T cell repertoires in COVID-19. Study-level information: From T cells, B-cell-depleted T cells, or PBMCs came the material, which was cDNA or gDNA.

This receptor was taken from a woman in her fifties or sixties with acute or convalescent COVID-19. The source material was peripheral blood. The chain joins TRBV7-3 to TRBJ2-3; D is unclear. CDR3 bases: TGTGCCAGCAGCTTACCTACTCATGATTCGTCTAGCACAGATACGCAGTATTTT. It is translated as CASSLPTHDSSSTDTQYF.